This paragraph covers one T cell receptor beta chain sequence. Antigen unknown. Profiling relied on immunoSEQ multiplex PCR, and the TCRdb table lists in-frame clones only, not all of them. The table includes 96,000 or so clones, about 80% detected once. This specimen belongs to a study of OX40 agonist ivuxolimab in advanced cancers. For the study at large: Males comprised about 84% of the group, whose mean age was around 62 years (range 23 to 79). One hepatocellular carcinoma and a couple of cutaneous melanoma patients partially responded.

Study-wide results and caveats: Average numbers of expanded clones were greater in CD8+ T cells than in CD4+.

Germline V CDR1 and CDR2: MNHEY, SVGAGI. This CDR3 comprises 13 residues. V was shortened by 9 bases and J by 2 bases, with 13 bases between the two germline ends. The chain joins TRBV6-5 to TRBJ2-5; D may be TRBD1 (8 bases). The sequencing used CD4+ or CD8+ T cells sorted from blood, collected in a trial of the OX40 agonist ivuxolimab. The sequence was obtained from an adult with an advanced solid tumor such as melanoma, head and neck, liver or kidney cancer. CDR3 region: CARSQGGQETQYF. CDR3 nucleotides: TGTGCCAGGTCACAGGGGGGGCAAGAGACCCAGTACTTC.